The 25 T cell receptor beta chains given below trace back to one sample, sequenced in a study of control samples from healthy donors and cancer patients. TCRdb keeps only in-frame clones here, not all; method: immunoSEQ multiplex PCR. Among fewer than 60,000 clones listed, about 95% were seen once. The sample taken for sequencing was blood. The receptors were sampled from a man aged 30-40 years in good health.

This chain uses TRBV2 with TRBJ1-2; 7 bases are a match to TRBD1. The CDR3 covers 12 residues. Germline V gene data show CDR1 as SNHLY and CDR2 as FYNNEI. The J segment lost 4 bases and the V segment lost 6 bases, leaving 2 bases of the junction unmatched. CDR3 nucleotide sequence: TGTGCCAGCAGGGGGGACAGCTATGGCTACACCTTC. The encoded protein is CASRGDSYGYTF.

The chain uses TRBV21-1 and TRBJ1-3; TRBD1 is the table's D call, not checked against the DNA. TRBV21-1 is shown as a pseudogene. This CDR3 comprises 16 residues. CDR3 nucleotide sequence: TGTGCCAGCAGCGCCCAGGCCCGGGACAGGGGAAACACCATATATTTT. Amino acid sequence: CASSAQARDRGNTIYF.

The CDR3 loop is CASSPGTEQYF. The CDR3 DNA reads as TGTGCCAGCTCACCAGGGACTGAGCAGTACTTC. The rearrangement uses TRBV18 and TRBJ2-7, with a weak D call TRBD2 (6 bases). Germline CDR1 KGHSH, CDR2 LQKENI. The CDR3 has 11 amino acids. V gave up 2 bases and J gave up 7 bases, with 6 bases separating them.

This sequence joins TRBV18 and TRBJ2-3, with TRBD2 identical over 8 bases. The CDR3 contains 15 residues. After removal of 3 bases from V and 1 base from J, the junction contained 3 bases not matched to a gene. Per germline, CDR1 KGHSH and CDR2 LQKENI. CDR3 nucleotide sequence: TGTGCCAGCTCACCGGGACTAGTCGGCACAGATACGCAGTATTTT. This translates into CASSPGLVGTDTQYF.

The chain carries TRBV7-3 and TRBJ1-1; D is perhaps TRBD1 (5 bases). Germline-derived CDR1 and CDR2 are SGHTA and FQGTGA. V was pared by 5 bases and J by 5 bases, with 15 bases between. There are 14 residues in the CDR3. The CDR3 reads CASSPGPSRTEAFF. The CDR3 nucleotides are TGTGCCAGCAGCCCGGGACCCAGCAGGACTGAAGCTTTCTTT.

Comments on this clone: Relative to the germline gene, one junction end is altered; a read error may explain this. Distinct nucleotide sequences in the sample also encode this CDR3. The chain uses TRBV3-1 (or the pseudogene TRBV3-2) and TRBJ2-7; 11 bases line up with TRBD1. Germline values: CDR1 LGHDT, CDR2 YNNKEL (reference sequence). The CDR3 contains 15 residues. The CDR3 sequence is CASSFRTGGAYEQYF. The DNA of the CDR3 is TGTGCCAGCAGCTTCAGGACAGGGGGCGCATACGAACAGTACTTC.

The V call is TRBV7-3, the J call TRBJ1-1, with a possible D match to TRBD1 (6 bases). V lost 5 bases and J 4 bases, leaving 14 bases between the germline ends. Germline V CDR1 and CDR2: SGHTA, FQGTGA. This CDR3 is built from 14 residues. The CDR3 here is CASSPDSWGTEAFF. The CDR3 DNA follows: TGTGCCAGCAGCCCGGACAGTTGGGGCACTGAAGCTTTCTTT.

The chain employs TRBV27 and TRBJ1-1, with D possibly TRBD1 on 5 matching bases. V shed 0 bases and J shed 4 bases, with 9 bases lying between them. CDR1 is MNHEY and CDR2 is SMNVEV in the germline V gene (reference sequence). This CDR3 has 14 amino acids. CDR3 DNA: TGTGCCAGCAGTTTATCACGGGGGACCACTGAAGCTTTCTTT. This gives the protein CASSLSRGTTEAFF.

This chain joins TRBV5-1 and TRBJ2-5, with D possibly TRBD1 on 5 matching bases. CDR3 length: 14 amino acids. CDR1 and CDR2 (germline): SGHRS, YFSETQ. Trimming removed 6 bases at V and 1 base at J, with 13 bases between. CDR3 coding DNA: TGCGCCAGCACTCAAGGGGTATTCCAAGAGACCCAGTACTTC. It encodes CASTQGVFQETQYF.

The chain has TRBV13 and TRBJ2-2, with D uncertain. V was pared by 1 base and J by 7 bases, with 13 bases between. Germline V gene data show CDR1 as PRHDT and CDR2 as FYEKMQ (reference sequence). The CDR3 runs to 15 residues. The CDR3 bases are TGTGCCAGCAGCTTAGTGCTAGGCTCCGGCGGGGAGCTGTTTTTT. It specifies CASSLVLGSGGELFF.

The gene calls are TRBV4-2 and TRBJ2-7; no definite D call. CDR1 and CDR2 (germline): LGHNA, YNFKEQ. V was cut by 1 base and J by 2 bases, with 15 bases left in between. This CDR3 is 16 amino acids long. The CDR3 spells CASSQAGGVVPYEQYF. In DNA, the CDR3 is TGTGCCAGCAGCCAAGCTGGTGGAGTTGTCCCCTACGAGCAGTACTTC.

V and J are TRBV5-6 and TRBJ1-1; D not resolved. Germline values: CDR1 SGHDT, CDR2 YYEEEE. The CDR3 runs 13 residues. The V end was cut by 2 bases, the J end by 6 bases, with 11 bases between. CDR3 loop: CASSFSRRAEAFF. The CDR3 bases are TGTGCCAGCAGCTTTTCCAGGAGGGCTGAAGCTTTCTTT.

This CDR3 reads CASSFSTGANSPLHF. Here the CDR3 DNA reads TGCGCCAGCAGCTTCTCGACAGGGGCCAATTCACCCCTCCACTTT. V usage is TRBV5-1 and J usage is TRBJ1-6; 8 nucleotides agree with TRBD1. The CDR3 is made up of 15 amino acids. The J segment lost 7 bases and the V segment lost 2 bases, leaving 5 bases of the junction unmatched. Germline V gene lookup returns CDR1 SGHRS and CDR2 YFSETQ.

This sequence joins TRBV6-5 and TRBJ2-7; 8 bases match TRBD1. V trimming: 6 bases; J trimming: 2 bases; junction bases outside the gene matches: 9. In germline, CDR1 is MNHEY, CDR2 SVGAGI. The CDR3 length is 15 residues. Here the CDR3 reads CASRRETGAPYEQYF. The CDR3 DNA is TGTGCCAGCAGAAGGGAGACAGGGGCCCCCTACGAGCAGTACTTC.

The chain couples TRBV6-5 to TRBJ2-1; D is tentatively TRBD1 or TRBD2 (5 bases each). V was cut by 0 bases and J by 0 bases, with 9 bases left in between. Germline V gene sequence: CDR1 MNHEY, CDR2 SVGAGI. This CDR3 is built from 16 residues. Written as DNA, the CDR3 is TGTGCCAGCAGTTACTCCGGGGCGAGCTCCTACAATGAGCAGTTCTTC. It translates to CASSYSGASSYNEQFF.

The chain couples TRBV6-6 to TRBJ2-2; 7 bases are shared with TRBD2. The CDR3 is 13 amino acids. V trimming: 8 bases; J trimming: 6 bases; junction bases outside the gene matches: 6. The germline gives CDR1 MNHNY, CDR2 SVGAGI (reference sequence). The CDR3 reads CASCGRYSGELFF. The CDR3, as DNA: TGTGCCAGCTGCGGGAGATATTCCGGGGAGCTGTTTTTT.

The V and J genes are TRBV6-5 and TRBJ2-7; 7 bases align to TRBD1. The junction had 3 bases not matched to a gene; V was cut back by 2 bases and J by 2 bases. The germline gives CDR1 MNHEY, CDR2 SVGAGI. This CDR3 comprises 14 residues. Here the CDR3 reads CASSYRTGAYEQYF. CDR3 DNA: TGTGCCAGCAGTTACCGGACAGGAGCCTACGAGCAGTACTTC.

V usage is TRBV4-1 and J usage is TRBJ2-7; the D gene is possibly TRBD1 (6 bases). The CDR3 sequence is 12 residues long. Trimming removed 0 bases at V and 12 bases at J, with 12 bases between. Germline V gene data show CDR1 as MGHRA and CDR2 as YSYEKL. The DNA for the CDR3 is TGCGCCAGCAGCCAAGAGGAAACAGGGCTGTACTTC. This sequence encodes CASSQEETGLYF.

V and J are TRBV3-1 (or the pseudogene TRBV3-2) and TRBJ2-7; D is undetermined. The CDR3 is 12 amino acids. Deletions cut 5 bases from V and 0 bases from J, with 5 bases between. Germline CDR1 LGHDT, CDR2 YNNKEL (reference sequence). For the CDR3, the DNA is TGTGCCAGCAGCTATAGCTCCTACGAGCAGTACTTC. Translation gives CASSYSSYEQYF.

This clone occurred once. V and J are TRBV19 and TRBJ2-3; either TRBD1 or TRBD2 may fit D (5 bases each). Trimming stripped 1 base from V and 1 base from J, with 9 bases between. The CDR3 is made up of 15 amino acids. Germline CDR1 reads LNHDA; CDR2 reads SQIVND (reference sequence). CDR3 protein: CASSIVGTGTDTQYF. The CDR3 nucleotides are TGTGCCAGTAGTATAGTGGGGACGGGCACAGATACGCAGTATTTT.

The chain couples TRBV29-1 to TRBJ2-7; the match to TRBD1 covers 8 bases. Germline CDR1 and CDR2: SQVTM and ANQGSEA. With 7 bases clipped from V and 7 bases from J, the junction kept 9 bases outside the gene matches. This CDR3 contains 12 residues. The CDR3 reads CSAQQGAGEQYF. In nucleotides, the CDR3 is TGCAGCGCCCAGCAGGGGGCAGGGGAGCAGTACTTC.

The chain has TRBV18 and TRBJ2-5; 8 bases match TRBD1. The germline V gene has CDR1 KGHSH and CDR2 LQKENI. The V gene end was trimmed by 5 bases and the J gene end by 5 bases; junction bases not matched to a gene: 7. The CDR3 sequence is 14 residues long. This CDR3 is CASSITRGPETQYF. The DNA for the CDR3 is TGTGCCAGCTCAATTACCAGGGGGCCTGAGACCCAGTACTTC.

The V call is TRBV11-3, the J call TRBJ2-1, with unresolved D. CDR3 length equals 14 residues. Germline CDR1 and CDR2: SGHNT and YENEEA. V shed 1 base and J shed 0 bases, with 4 bases lying between them. The CDR3, as DNA: TGTGCCAGCAGCTTAGGCAGCTCCTACAATGAGCAGTTCTTC. The encoded protein is CASSLGSSYNEQFF.

The V call is TRBV30, the J call TRBJ2-7; D remains unclear. The germline CDR1 and CDR2 sequences are GTSNPN and SVGIG (reference sequence). The CDR3 runs 14 residues. The CDR3 nucleotides are TGTGCGTTGGGTTCGGCACTCGCGTCCTACGAGCAGTACTTC. This translates into CALGSALASYEQYF.

This clone has only one observation. The chain couples TRBV27 to TRBJ1-2, with D perhaps TRBD1 (6 bases). V lost 3 bases to trimming and J lost 2 bases, with 10 bases between them. This CDR3 spans 14 amino acids. The V gene's germline CDR1 is MNHEY and CDR2 SMNVEV (reference sequence). This CDR3 reads CASSFRGQNYGYTF. As DNA, the CDR3 is TGTGCCAGCAGTTTCAGGGGCCAAAACTATGGCTACACCTTC.